The rows below give T cell receptor beta chains drawn from one sample of a study of blood T cell repertoires in COVID-19. Assay used: immunoSEQ multiplex PCR; TCRdb lists only in-frame clones, some missing. The data hold roughly 190,000 clones, with over 70% observed a single time. Specimen: peripheral blood. The receptors were sampled from a man in his forties or fifties with active or convalescent COVID-19. The CDR3 runs from the conserved cysteine through the conserved F or W. The D gene is left open where the match is weak. Size values are once, few and many counts, or a class for expanded clones, and some rows have none.

TRBV7-2	.	TRBJ1-2	TRBD1	TGTGCCAGCAGCTTCCCGGGACAGGGTGACTATGGCTACACCTTC	CASSFPGQGDYGYTF
TRBV5-4	.	TRBJ2-3	.	TGTGCCAGCACTAGCGTGGTGGGAGATACGCAGTATTTT	CASTSVVGDTQYF
TRBV11-1	.	TRBJ1-1	TRBD1	TGTGCCAGCAGTCCCGGACAGGCTTTGAACACTGAAGCTTTCTTT	CASSPGQALNTEAFF
TRBV5-1	.	TRBJ2-1	TRBD2	TGCGCCAGCAGCTCCGGACTAGCGGGGGGGTGGTACAATGAGCAGTTCTTC	CASSSGLAGGWYNEQFF
TRBV10-1	.	TRBJ1-1	.	TGCGCCAGCAGCGGACAGCACACTGAAGCTTTCTTT	CASSGQHTEAFF
TRBV4-1	.	TRBJ2-2	.	TGCGCCAGCAGCCTGTTACACGGGGAGCTGTTTTTT	CASSLLHGELFF
TRBV5-4	.	TRBJ2-3	TRBD2	TGTGCCAGCAGCTTGGGAGGGACTAGCGGGGCAAGCACAGATACGCAGTATTTT	CASSLGGTSGASTDTQYF
TRBV19	.	TRBJ2-7	.	TGTGCCAGTAGTATCCCAGGGGACCACGAGCAGTACTTC	CASSIPGDHEQYF
TRBV24-1	.	TRBJ2-1	TRBD2	TGTGCCACCAGTGAAGCCGGGACTAGCAGGTCCAATGAGCAGTTCTTC	CATSEAGTSRSNEQFF
TRBV30	.	TRBJ1-6	.	TGTGCCTGGCGGGGGGCTTCCTATAATTCACCCCTCCACTTT	CAWRGASYNSPLHF
TRBV11-3	.	TRBJ2-3	TRBD2	TGTGCCAGCGCCCCGGGACTAGCGGGACGGAGGGATACGCAGTATTTT	CASAPGLAGRRDTQYF
TRBV5-1	.	TRBJ2-6	TRBD2	TGCGCCAGCAGCTCACCGGGACTAGCTTTTGGGGCCAACGTCCTGACTTTC	CASSSPGLAFGANVLTF
TRBV3-1/TRBV3-2	.	TRBJ1-1	.	TGTGCCAGCATCCCCCCCCCGGAGTCGAACACTGAAGCTTTCTTT	CASIPPPESNTEAFF
TRBV7-2	.	TRBJ2-4	TRBD2	TGTGCCAGCAGCTTAGTGGGGGGGTTAAACATTCAGTACTTC	CASSLVGGLNIQYF
TRBV5-1	.	TRBJ1-2	.	TGCGCCAGCAGCGGAACCGGCGGTTATGGCTACACCTTC	CASSGTGGYGYTF
TRBV19	.	TRBJ1-2	.	TGTGCCAGTAGTATCCCAGGGGCCCCAGGGAAGATGTATGGCTACACCTTC	CASSIPGAPGKMYGYTF
TRBV9	.	TRBJ1-2	TRBD1	TGTGCCAGCAGCCCTAGCCTGAGGGGACAGGGCGATGGCTACACCTTC	CASSPSLRGQGDGYTF
TRBV10-3	.	TRBJ1-2	.	TGTGCCATCAGTGAGTCATCGCCTTCGGAGGGCTATGGCTACACCTTC	CAISESSPSEGYGYTF
TRBV7-8	few	TRBJ2-7	.	TGTGCCAGCAGCTTAGGGCTGCTAGCGTTCTACGAGCAGTACTTC	CASSLGLLAFYEQYF
TRBV27	.	TRBJ1-2	TRBD1	TGTGCCAGCAGCCCCGGTGGACAGGGATCCTATGGCTACACCTTC	CASSPGGQGSYGYTF
TRBV27	.	TRBJ1-5	.	TGTGCCAGCAGTTTATGGGGGGGACGAGATAGCAATCAGCCCCAGCATTTT	CASSLWGGRDSNQPQHF
TRBV9	few	TRBJ1-3	TRBD1	TGTGCCAGCAGCAGCCGACAGGGGAGCTCTGGAAACACCATATATTTT	CASSSRQGSSGNTIYF
TRBV4-1	.	TRBJ1-2	TRBD1	TGCGCCAGCAGCCAAGCCGGGACAGGGGGTTCAATGAACTATGGCTACACCTTC	CASSQAGTGGSMNYGYTF
TRBV30	.	TRBJ2-3	.	TGTGCCTGGAGCGACCATGGCGGGGTAGGGACAGATACGCAGTATTTT	CAWSDHGGVGTDTQYF
TRBV9	.	TRBJ2-3	TRBD2	TGTGCCAGCAGCGAGGGACTAGCTAGCGGGGGTACGCAGTATTTT	CASSEGLASGGTQYF
TRBV9	.	TRBJ2-1	TRBD2	TGTGCCAGCAGCGCCGGGGGGGCGGATGAGCAGTTCTTC	CASSAGGADEQFF
TRBV5-1	.	TRBJ1-2	.	TGCGCCAGCAGCTTGAACCAGGGCCCCTATGGCTACACCTTC	CASSLNQGPYGYTF
TRBV5-1	.	TRBJ1-2	TRBD1	TGCGCCAGCAGCTTCGGGCATACAGGGGGCGAAGGCTACACCTTC	CASSFGHTGGEGYTF
TRBV6-5	.	TRBJ2-1	TRBD2	TGTGCCAGCAGTAACTCACCGGGACTAGCGGTTGTTGAGCAGTTCTTC	CASSNSPGLAVVEQFF
TRBV29-1	.	TRBJ1-3	.	TGCAGCGTTGGAGTCTTCTCTGGAAACACCATATATTTT	CSVGVFSGNTIYF
TRBV11-2	few	TRBJ2-5	TRBD2	TGTGCCAGCAGCTTTGGAGCGGGGGAGACCCAGTACTTC	CASSFGAGETQYF
TRBV11-2	.	TRBJ2-1	TRBD2	TGTGCCAGCAGCTCCCAGACTAGCGGGAGTCGTGAGCAGTTCTTC	CASSSQTSGSREQFF
TRBV19	.	TRBJ1-2	TRBD1	TGTGCCAGTTCGACAGGGCCCGGCTACACCTTC	CASSTGPGYTF
TRBV20-1	.	TRBJ1-2	.	TGCAGTGCTAGTCAGGGAGGGAATTCCTATGGCTACACCTTC	CSASQGGNSYGYTF
TRBV25-1	.	TRBJ2-2	TRBD1	TGTGCCAGCTCTCGGACAGGGGGCTCCTTGGGCGGGGAGCTGTTTTTT	CASSRTGGSLGGELFF
TRBV19	.	TRBJ2-7	.	TGTGCCAGTAGTATAGCGTACAAGGAGAACGAGCAGTACTTC	CASSIAYKENEQYF
TRBV7-6	.	TRBJ2-7	.	TGTGCCAGCAGCTTAGAGAGCCATACCGCCTACGAGCAGTACTTC	CASSLESHTAYEQYF
TRBV9	.	TRBJ2-1	.	TGTGCCAGCAGCCCCCGCCGGGGGACAGCTAACAATGAGCAGTTCTTC	CASSPRRGTANNEQFF
TRBV5-1	.	TRBJ2-3	.	TGCGCCAGCAGCTTCAGGAGGCAGGGGGGCCCAGATACGCAGTATTTT	CASSFRRQGGPDTQYF
TRBV5-1	few	TRBJ2-3	.	TGCGCCAGCAGCTTCGGAGGAGGGTTTAGCGATACGCAGTATTTT	CASSFGGGFSDTQYF
TRBV27	.	TRBJ1-5	TRBD1	TGTGCCAGCAGTGCGGGACAGGGAAATCAGCCCCAGCATTTT	CASSAGQGNQPQHF
TRBV5-1	once	TRBJ2-1	TRBD1	TGCGCCAGCAGCTTGTCCGGGACAGGGATTTACAATGAGCAGTTCTTC	CASSLSGTGIYNEQFF
TRBV7-2	.	TRBJ2-7	.	TGTGCCAGCAGCTTAGCCCCTCTAGAAAGTTTTGAAACCTACGAGCAGTACTTC	CASSLAPLESFETYEQYF
TRBV10-1	.	TRBJ2-7	.	TGCGCCAGCAGTGGCCTCCGGGACGAGCAGTACTTC	CASSGLRDEQYF
TRBV29-1	once	TRBJ2-4	.	TGCAGCGTTGGCGGGCCCGACACAAACATTCAGTACTTC	CSVGGPDTNIQYF
TRBV11-2	.	TRBJ1-5	.	TGTGCCAGCAGCGGACCCCCTGGGGGGACCCAGCATTTT	CASSGPPGGTQHF
TRBV18	.	TRBJ2-3	TRBD1	TGTGCCAGCTCAGGGGACAGGGGCAGCACAGATACGCAGTATTTT	CASSGDRGSTDTQYF
TRBV28	.	TRBJ1-1	TRBD1	TGTGCCAGCAGCGCAGGGGGTTGGAACACTGAAGCTTTCTTT	CASSAGGWNTEAFF